A single sample gave rise to the 2 T cell receptor beta chains below, sequenced in a study of OX40 agonist ivuxolimab in advanced cancers. Profiling relied on immunoSEQ multiplex PCR, and the TCRdb table lists in-frame clones only, not all of them. The repertoire holds roughly 100,000 clones, with less than 95% as singletons. Source: CD4+ or CD8+ T cells sorted from blood, taken in a trial of the OX40 agonist ivuxolimab. Receptor source: an adult with an advanced solid tumor such as melanoma, head and neck, liver or kidney cancer.

J is TRBJ2-3 and V is TRBV6-1, with TRBD1 matching 8 bases. This CDR3 is 16 amino acids long. J lost 4 bases, V lost 3 bases, and 9 bases had no gene match. Germline CDR1 reads MNHNS; CDR2 reads SASEGT. The CDR3 DNA reads TGTGCCAGCAGTGAGAGGGGGACAGGAGGGGCAGATACGCAGTATTTT. This codes for CASSERGTGGADTQYF.

This clone was seen a few times. The genes are TRBV28 and TRBJ1-2; D is uncertain. Germline V gene data show CDR1 as MDHEN and CDR2 as SYDVKM. Trimming removed 6 bases at V and 0 bases at J, with 5 bases between. This CDR3 contains 12 residues. CDR3 bases: TGTGCCAGCAGCGGGTCTAACTATGGCTACACCTTC. Translating gives CASSGSNYGYTF.